Listed here are 20 T cell receptor beta chains from one sample, sequenced in a study of blood T cell repertoires in COVID-19. Sequenced by immunoSEQ multiplex PCR; TCRdb stores in-frame clones only, minus some. The data contain about 110,000 clones, 75% to 85% of them singletons. Material: peripheral blood. The receptors here all came from an older woman with acute or convalescent COVID-19.

Here the CDR3 reads CASSQETGRYGYTF. For the CDR3, the DNA is TGCGCCAGCAGCCAAGAGACAGGGCGGTATGGCTACACCTTC. The chain links TRBV4-3 to TRBJ1-2, with 7 bases identical to TRBD1. The germline V gene has CDR1 LGHNA and CDR2 YSLEER. The CDR3 sequence is 14 residues long. With 0 bases clipped from V and 5 bases from J, the junction kept 3 bases outside the gene matches.

This chain's CDR3 is CASRTDRNSPLHF. The CDR3 DNA reads as TGTGCCAGCAGGACCGACAGAAATTCACCCCTCCACTTT. The J gene is TRBJ1-6, the V gene TRBV7-9; possible D gene TRBD1, 5 bases. This CDR3 is built from 13 residues. The V and J ends lost 6 bases and 7 bases respectively, with 10 bases between them. Germline loops: CDR1 SEHNR, CDR2 FQNEAQ (reference sequence). The full variable domain, its missing parts supplied by reference TRBV7-9 and TRBJ1-6, is DTGVSQNPRHKITKRGQNVTFRCDPISEHNRLYWYRQTLGQGPEFLTYFQNEAQLEKSRLLSDRFSAERPKGSFSTLEIQRTEQGDSAMYLCASRTDRNSPLHFGNGTRLTVT.

CDR3 bases: TGTGCCAGCAGCTTGCGCGGGGGGGCAACCGGGGAGCTGTTTTTT. Its translation: CASSLRGGATGELFF. The chain recombines TRBV7-2 with TRBJ2-2; 9 bases agree with TRBD2. This CDR3 is built from 15 residues. From germline, CDR1 is SGHTA and CDR2 FQGNSA. After removal of 3 bases from V and 5 bases from J, the junction contained 4 bases not matched to a gene.

The chain joins TRBV5-4 to TRBJ2-5; 8 bases align to TRBD2. The V segment lost 4 bases and the J segment 2 bases; nucleotides outside the gene matches: 13. Germline V gene data show CDR1 as SGHNT and CDR2 as YYREEE (reference sequence). The CDR3 contains 17 residues. CDR3 sequence (DNA): TGTGCCAGCAGCGTCCCGGGGGGGCCGGTCCCACAAGAGACCCAGTACTTC. Protein product: CASSVPGGPVPQETQYF.

This rearrangement joins TRBV27 to TRBJ2-1, with 7 nucleotides matching TRBD2. This CDR3 has 13 residues. Germline lookup yields CDR1 MNHEY and CDR2 SMNVEV (reference sequence). V trimming: 8 bases; J trimming: 8 bases; junction bases outside the gene matches: 9. The CDR3 coding sequence is TGTGCCAGCTCTGTTCGGGGGGTCTATGAGCAGTTCTTC. Its protein is CASSVRGVYEQFF.

J is TRBJ1-2 and V is TRBV11-2, with D possibly matching TRBD1 (5 bases). This CDR3 contains 15 residues. Trimming stripped 4 bases from V and 4 bases from J, with 16 bases between. In germline, CDR1 is SGHAT, CDR2 FQNNGV. CDR3 sequence: CASSSEQVQFYGYTF. The CDR3 DNA reads TGTGCCAGCAGCTCCGAACAGGTTCAATTCTATGGCTACACCTTC.

V gene TRBV5-1 combines with J gene TRBJ1-1; D remains unclear. This CDR3 is 19 amino acids long. V lost 0 bases, J lost 3 bases, and 24 bases lay in between. The germline V gene has CDR1 SGHRS and CDR2 YFSETQ. This CDR3 is CASSLDGSEKAMSYTEAFF. As DNA, the CDR3 is TGCGCCAGCAGCTTGGATGGCAGCGAAAAGGCGATGTCATACACTGAAGCTTTCTTT. Variable domain in full (rest from reference TRBV5-1 and TRBJ1-1): KAGVTQTPRYLIKTRGQQVTLSCSPISGHRSVSWYQQTPGQGLQFLFEYFSETQRNKGNFPGRFSGRQFSNSRSEMNVSTLELGDSALYLCASSLDGSEKAMSYTEAFFGQGTRLTVV.

The chain combines TRBV4-3 with TRBJ2-2; TRBD2 might be the D (6 bases). The CDR3 runs to 14 residues. In germline, CDR1 is LGHNA, CDR2 YSLEER. Trimming took off 0 bases at V and 8 bases at J, with 10 bases between the two ends. This CDR3 reads CASSQDAGQGELFF. In nucleotides, the CDR3 is TGCGCCAGCAGCCAAGACGCGGGGCAAGGGGAGCTGTTTTTT.

The J gene is TRBJ1-2, the V gene TRBV7-9, with a possible D match to TRBD1 (6 bases). The CDR3 is 13 residues long. The germline V and J ends were trimmed by 4 bases and 9 bases, with 15 bases remaining between them. The germline CDR1 and CDR2 sequences are SEHNR and FQNEAQ (reference sequence). DNA of the CDR3: TGTGCCAGCAGCTCCTCAGGACAGACGAGCTACACCTTC. Amino acids: CASSSSGQTSYTF.

This sequence joins TRBV24-1 and TRBJ1-4; no definite D call. The CDR3 is 12 amino acids. Trimming cost V 9 bases and J 7 bases, with 11 bases left between them. Germline loops: CDR1 KGHDR, CDR2 SFDVKD. The CDR3 DNA reads TGTGCCACCTCGCGAGTCGGTGAAAAACTGTTTTTT. Its translation: CATSRVGEKLFF.

The chain recombines TRBV28 with TRBJ2-7; 14 nucleotides match TRBD2. The CDR3 is 18 amino acids. The trim removed 6 bases at V and 3 bases at J, leaving 13 bases unmatched. Germline V gene sequence: CDR1 MDHEN, CDR2 SYDVKM. The CDR3 nucleotides read TGTGCCAGCAGGGGGACTAGCGGGGGCCGGCAAGGGGGCTACGAGCAGTACTTC. Residues: CASRGTSGGRQGGYEQYF.

DNA for the CDR3: TGTGCCAGCGCTATGGGGCAAAATCAGCCCCAGCATTTT. It encodes CASAMGQNQPQHF. The J gene is TRBJ1-5, the V gene TRBV6-5; D might be TRBD1 (5 bases). The germline V and J ends were trimmed by 8 bases and 4 bases, with 12 bases remaining between them. The CDR3 has 13 residues. CDR1 is MNHEY, CDR2 SVGAGI, per germline.

The chain joins TRBV6-4 to TRBJ2-3; D gene ambiguous. There are 14 residues in the CDR3. V lost 6 bases to trimming and J lost 4 bases, with 14 bases between them. Per the germline V gene, CDR1 is MRHNA and CDR2 is SNTAGT. CDR3 sequence (DNA): TGTGCCAGCAGCAAACTCCCGAGCCCAGATACGCAGTATTTT. Protein sequence: CASSKLPSPDTQYF.

This clone was picked up a small number of times. For the CDR3, the DNA is TGTGCCAGCGGGGGGGTCCTGCCTTCGAACACCGGGGAGCTGTTTTTT. This gives the protein CASGGVLPSNTGELFF. The chain recombines TRBV28 with TRBJ2-2, with TRBD2 matching over 7 bases. The V gene's germline CDR1 is MDHEN and CDR2 SYDVKM. The ends lost 8 bases at V and 0 bases at J; junction bases unmatched: 9. The CDR3 is 16 residues long.

This rearrangement joins TRBV10-2 to TRBJ1-3, with 7 bases fitting TRBD1. Germline CDR1 and CDR2: WSHSY and SAAADI. The CDR3 runs 14 residues. V dropped 7 bases and J dropped 0; count of bases not matched to a gene: 3. CDR3 sequence: CASKQGNSGNTIYF. CDR3 in DNA: TGCGCCAGCAAACAGGGGAACTCTGGAAACACCATATATTTT.

The chain links TRBV7-8 to TRBJ2-7, with D unresolved. The CDR3 spans 13 residues. CDR1 is SGHVS, CDR2 FQNEAQ, per germline. V was trimmed by 5 bases and J by 0 bases, leaving 8 bases between them. CDR3 DNA: TGTGCCAGCAGCGTGCTAGACTCCTACGAGCAGTACTTC. Its protein product is CASSVLDSYEQYF.

This clone was seen only a few times. The chain recombines TRBV27 with TRBJ2-6; D is perhaps TRBD1 (6 bases). The CDR3 is 17 residues long. V shed 7 bases and J shed 2 bases, with 18 bases lying between them. From germline, CDR1 is MNHEY and CDR2 SMNVEV (reference sequence). The CDR3 protein is CASKGGQLLAGANVLTF. CDR3 DNA: TGTGCCAGCAAGGGTGGACAGTTGCTGGCTGGGGCCAACGTCCTGACTTTC.

The rearrangement uses TRBV7-8 and TRBJ2-7; 8 positions agree with TRBD1. Trimming at V came to 5 bases and at J to 0 bases, leaving 9 bases not matched to a gene. CDR1 SGHVS and CDR2 FQNEAQ come from the germline V gene. The length of the CDR3 is 16 residues. The DNA for the CDR3 is TGTGCCAGCAGCCGACAGGGGATAGTGGTCTCCTACGAGCAGTACTTC. Translated: CASSRQGIVVSYEQYF.

This clone was seen a handful of times. CDR3 DNA: TGTGCCAGCAGCTTAAGGGGCCAACTTGAGCCTGGCTACACCTTC. Translation gives CASSLRGQLEPGYTF. The chain is built from TRBV7-9 and TRBJ1-2; TRBD1 is a possible D gene (5 bases). Trimming took 2 bases from V and 7 from J, leaving 17 bases between them. The length of the CDR3 is 15 residues. The V gene's germline CDR1 is SEHNR and CDR2 FQNEAQ (reference sequence).

This sequence joins TRBV11-3 and TRBJ2-3, with 7 bases fitting TRBD1. The V gene end was trimmed by 5 bases and the J gene end by 6 bases; junction bases not matched to a gene: 11. The CDR3 length is 15 residues. From germline, CDR1 is SGHNT and CDR2 YENEEA. CDR3 in amino acids: CASSPHSDRMDTQYF. In nucleotides, the CDR3 is TGTGCCAGCAGCCCCCATTCGGACAGGATGGATACGCAGTATTTT.